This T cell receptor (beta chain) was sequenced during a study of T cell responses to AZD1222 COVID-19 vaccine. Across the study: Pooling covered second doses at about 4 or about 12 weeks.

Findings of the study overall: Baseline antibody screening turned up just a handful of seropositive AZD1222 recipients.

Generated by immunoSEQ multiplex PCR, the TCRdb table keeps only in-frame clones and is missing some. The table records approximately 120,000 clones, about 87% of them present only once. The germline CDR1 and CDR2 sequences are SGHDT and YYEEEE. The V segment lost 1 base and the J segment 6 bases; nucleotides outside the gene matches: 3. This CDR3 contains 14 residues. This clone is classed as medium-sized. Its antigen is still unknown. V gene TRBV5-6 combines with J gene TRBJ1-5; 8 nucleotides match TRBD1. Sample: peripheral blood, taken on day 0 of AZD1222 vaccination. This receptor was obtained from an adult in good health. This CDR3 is CASSLSGGSQPQHF. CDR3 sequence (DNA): TGTGCCAGCAGCTTGTCAGGGGGCAGTCAGCCCCAGCATTTT.